This T cell receptor beta chain was identified during a study of cytomegalovirus exposure and HLA in healthy donors (dated by TCRdb to the late 2010s). Context from the whole study: An earlier analysis of roughly 570 of the donors reported 276 Gb of sequence data and 95 million to 120 million unique TCR beta sequences obtained from approximately 180 million T cells. Roughly 5 DR-DQ haplotypes were handled as single units for association and clustering, since linkage in the cohort was strong. Besides the first cohort of around 700 subjects, a separate validation cohort made up of 120 different subjects was used. The study combined high-throughput TCR immunosequencing, statistical association of individual TCRs with disease status, and machine learning to predict cytomegalovirus infection status. The T cell repertoires of about 700 subjects were profiled by immunosequencing and related to cytomegalovirus serostatus. All discovery cohort repertoires had been generated using a single sequencing platform. In an earlier analysis of a few hundred of the donors, high-throughput TCR beta sequencing was used to judge whether each TCR beta V gene segment behaved as functional or pseudogenic. Donor age, sex, ethnicity and CMV serostatus were compiled alongside the repertoire data. Typing coverage varied by locus: roughly 620-630 donors for A, B, C, DRB1 and DQB1; 500 to 550 for DQA1; some 610 for DPA1; approximately 490 for DPB1. Roughly 320 gigabases of sequencing data and about 92 million unique TCR sequences made up an early release that covered 500 to 650 HLA-typed donors. A later genetic analysis used genome-wide SNP genotypes for about 65% of the roughly 670 donors, treating that subset as a discovery cohort. The study aimed to test whether cataloging public T cell receptors could reveal signatures of past pathogen exposure. Across approximately 400 genotyped donors of the cohort, an average of roughly 250,000 unique TCR beta nucleotide sequences per donor were sequenced, and 15% to 20% of those sequences were non-productive. Rather than using new phenotypic data, the later analysis identified candidate immune exposures from TCR beta sequences and from how often those sequences occurred across donors. A later analysis re-examined previously published TCR beta repertoires from just over 650 donors and added high-resolution HLA genotyping to investigate patterns of TCR occurrence. Among the roughly 400 genotyped donors, 81% belonged to the genetic ancestry cluster associated with self-reported Caucasian donors. HLA typing covered class I and class II loci at four-digit resolution.

The cohort consisted of 666 healthy bone marrow donors. Cohort members were all nominally healthy when sampled, although unrecorded immune exposures were likely present. The donor tested CMV seropositive and was one of the 289 seropositive cohort members. A peripheral blood sample was provided by each donor, and peripheral blood mononuclear cells were used for TCR beta sequencing. The Qiagen DNeasy Blood Extraction Kit was used to extract genomic DNA from the blood cell samples. Library generation was performed with the immunoSEQ multiplex PCR assay. For the multiplex PCR, a mixture combining 60 forward primers for TCR Vbeta segments and 13 reverse primers for TCR Jbeta segments was used. The CDR3 region of rearranged TCR beta genes was amplified from genomic DNA by a multiplex PCR assay. The amplified TCR beta libraries were sequenced on the Illumina HiSeq System as 87-base-pair reads. The authors' analysis ran thus. A later analysis tallied about 77 million unique TCR beta chains across the 550 to 850 repertoires, and approximately 9.9 million of those chains were shared by two or more donors. Raw reads were error-corrected and collapsed into unique sequences by a nearest-neighbor algorithm in which closely related sequences were merged to remove PCR and sequencing errors. CDR3 sequences were aligned to IMGT reference sequences to assign V, D and J gene segments. For a sequence to be retained, a match of at least six nucleotides to both a V gene segment and a J gene segment was required. A rearrangement counted as productive if the CDR3 had no stop codons and remained in frame with V and J, and every other rearrangement counted as non-productive. Following IMGT convention, CDR3 was defined as the stretch from the second conserved V-encoded cysteine up to the conserved J-encoded phenylalanine. Sequences without an unambiguous match to a single V gene segment were excluded from the earlier analysis of about 640 of the donors. In an earlier analysis of about 590 of the donors, a V segment was called functional when productive rearrangements were above 56.7%, and segregating when the standard deviation between donors exceeded 5%. A statistical classification framework was built for diagnosing cytomegalovirus status from the catalog of TCR beta chain sequences. V and J gene assignment, in a later analysis, came from comparing TCR nucleotide sequences with IMGT/GENE-DB human TR gene sequences. A later analysis assigned CDR3 sequences and most-parsimonious VDJ recombination scenarios with the TCRdist pipeline. In a later analysis, each TCR beta chain was defined by its CDR3 amino acid sequence together with its V-gene family, and reads without a unique V-gene family were excluded. In a later analysis, 450 to 600 highly shared, low-generation-probability nucleotide sequences were removed to address suspected cross-contamination and a sequencing artifact. In a later analysis, a clonal expansion index for each public chain was calculated from normalized within-repertoire ranks of inferred template counts. Generation probabilities in a later analysis came from a VDJ recombination model fitted to out-of-frame rearrangements, and those results were checked against IGoR. Hypergeometric tests were used in a later analysis to score TCR-TCR, TCR-HLA and TCR-CMV co-occurrence, with a repertoire-size bias correction applied to the TCR pairs. To estimate false discovery rates, a later analysis permuted the HLA or CMV assignments 20 times. A later analysis grouped co-occurring TCRs with DBSCAN, adding TCRdist sequence similarity when clustering within HLA-allele-positive subsets. Co-occurrence clustering excluded repertoires with fewer than 30,000 or more than 120,000 public chains, plus five with anomalous nucleotide sharing. The table comes from immuneACCESS by way of TCRdb, which keeps in-frame sequences with V and J called. Part of the clones is missing from these tables; in studies checked, under half for an unresolved V gene and the rest for unknown reasons. Clone size and V and J calls were adopted from that table, with D and trimming inferred from the DNA. Recorded for this sample are about 200,000 clones; roughly 77% of them occurred a single time. The ten biggest clones cover 0.39% of the sample.

There are 17 amino acids in the CDR3, from cysteine to phenylalanine inclusive. Only the CDR3 DNA stays, 51 bases, in frame from base 1. In the germline V gene, CDR1 corresponds to SGHNT and CDR2 to YENEEA. Compared with germline, V lacks 4 bases and J lacks 2 bases; bases without a gene match: 8. Beyond this particular receptor, the publication reports: Linkage disequilibrium might explain the correlated functional status among segregating V segments, but an unknown experimental factor could not be ruled out. A later genetic analysis associated a missense DCLRE1C variant with V-gene and J-gene trimming of TCR beta chains, and an independent cohort replicated the association. In a later genetic analysis, fewer N-insertions in productive TCRs were reported among donors in an Asian-associated ancestry cluster than the roughly 640-donor mean. The 87-base-pair reads could not distinguish some IMGT-functional V segments, including TRBV6-2 and TRBV6-3, so those segments were excluded. The authors suggested that the approach could potentially be extended to other disease states and immunological phenotypes. Presence/absence analyses assumed roughly uniform sequencing depth across donors, an assumption that may not hold. HLA typing was unavailable for some donors at each locus, so association tests used only the typed subset. A group of highly shared sequence variants was considered likely to be a technical artifact of the sequencing pipeline. The study gave a list of under 200 TCR beta chains associated with cytomegalovirus. At a false discovery rate of 0.05, a later analysis linked roughly 17,000 TCR beta sequences to specific HLA alleles. A further reported finding was that TCR beta sequences accurately predicted the HLA-A and HLA-B alleles for most subjects in the first cohort. For the cohort, immune exposure information was limited to CMV serostatus. According to a later analysis, parvovirus B19, influenza, CMV and Epstein-Barr virus appeared linked to several top co-occurrence clusters. When HLA alleles, especially DR and DQ, strongly co-occurred, attributing TCR associations to individual alleles was difficult. In a later analysis, HLA-associated TCR beta chains were found to be more clonally expanded and to have lower generation probabilities than equally common non-associated chains. According to a later analysis, TCR association rates differed among HLA loci, with DRB1 alleles showing the most associated TCRs and HLA-C alleles showing the fewest. In this cohort, only TCR beta chains were sequenced, and detectable features were limited by the absence of alpha or paired-chain data. In an earlier analysis of some 500 of the donors, most TCR beta V segments appeared in productive rearrangements about 87% or about 30% of the time, broadly matching IMGT annotations. In a later analysis, most CMV-associated TCR beta chains were found to appear HLA-restricted, with HLA associations seemingly driven largely by CMV exposure. Because counts were too low, about 18 rarely observed V segments, including chromosome 9 orphons, were excluded from the earlier analysis of about 500 of the donors. A few of the identified cytomegalovirus-associated TCR beta chains were confirmed in vitro to be specific for cytomegalovirus antigens. Most TCR sequences were seen in very few donors, while some public TCRs were found in many individuals. The classifier was reported to diagnose cytomegalovirus status with high specificity and sensitivity in both the original and validation cohorts.

This clone was recorded once. This receptor's antigen is unknown. There are no base qualities to consult, and no much larger clone falls within one base. Recombination joined TRBV11-3 with TRBJ2-2, and 9 bases in between align with TRBD1. The sequenced sample was PBMCs. The TCR was taken from a male donor in good health and CMV-seropositive. The encoded CDR3 is CASSSGQGPLNTGELFF. Read as DNA, the sequence is TGTGCCAGCAGCTCAGGACAGGGGCCGTTAAACACCGGGGAGCTGTTTTTT.